This T cell receptor beta chain is from a study of control samples from healthy donors and cancer patients. This CDR3 spans 11 amino acids. Germline CDR1 DFQATT, CDR2 SNEGSKA (reference sequence). Trimming took 5 bases from V and 5 from J, leaving 9 bases between them. This table comes from immunoSEQ multiplex PCR, and its TCRdb copy is limited to in-frame clones, with some not included. The table records some 22,000 clones, roughly 80% of them present only once. Sequenced: PBMCs. This rearrangement joins TRBV20-1 to TRBJ1-1, with no clear D. The source is a man aged 60-69 years with colorectal cancer. Here the CDR3 DNA reads TGCAGTGCTGAGAGACGTACTGAAGCTTTCTTT. Its protein product is CSAERRTEAFF.